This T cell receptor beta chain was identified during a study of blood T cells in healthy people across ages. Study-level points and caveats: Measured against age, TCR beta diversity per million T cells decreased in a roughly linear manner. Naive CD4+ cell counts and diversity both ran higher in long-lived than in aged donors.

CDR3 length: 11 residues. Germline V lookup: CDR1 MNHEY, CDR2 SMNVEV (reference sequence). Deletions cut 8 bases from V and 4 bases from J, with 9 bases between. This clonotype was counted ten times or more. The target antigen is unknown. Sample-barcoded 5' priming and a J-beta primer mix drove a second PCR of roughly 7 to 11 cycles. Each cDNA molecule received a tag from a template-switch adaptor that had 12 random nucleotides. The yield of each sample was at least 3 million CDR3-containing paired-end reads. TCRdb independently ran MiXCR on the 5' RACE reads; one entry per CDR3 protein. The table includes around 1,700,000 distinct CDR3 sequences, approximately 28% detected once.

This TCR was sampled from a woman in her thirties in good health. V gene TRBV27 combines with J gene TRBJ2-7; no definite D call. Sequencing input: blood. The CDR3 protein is CASSDNYEQYF. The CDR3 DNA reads TGTGCCAGCTCCGACAATTACGAGCAGTACTTC.